The 7 T cell receptor beta chains below come from one sample, sequenced in a study of blood T cell repertoires in COVID-19. This table comes from immunoSEQ multiplex PCR, and its TCRdb copy is limited to in-frame clones, with some not included. The data contain 200,000 to 250,000 clones, about 90% of them singletons. Source material: peripheral blood. The receptors were sampled from a man between 60 and 75 years old with COVID-19, enrolled during active disease.

The CDR3 here is CASSPTGRADTQYF. DNA of the CDR3: TGTGCCAGCAGCCCTACAGGGCGCGCAGATACGCAGTATTTT. The chain combines TRBV5-6 with TRBJ2-3; TRBD1 is a possible D gene (6 bases). The CDR3 spans 14 residues. V gave up 4 bases and J gave up 4 bases, with 13 bases separating them. In germline, CDR1 is SGHDT, CDR2 YYEEEE.

The chain recombines TRBV5-1 with TRBJ2-1, with TRBD2 identical over 8 bases. Germline CDR1 SGHRS, CDR2 YFSETQ. This CDR3 spans 14 amino acids. The ends lost 4 bases at V and 5 bases at J; junction bases unmatched: 5. This CDR3 reads CASSLWTSHNEQFF. In nucleotides, the CDR3 is TGCGCCAGCAGCCTTTGGACTAGCCACAATGAGCAGTTCTTC.

The V call is TRBV9, the J call TRBJ2-1; D is possibly TRBD1 (6 bases). Trimming took off 0 bases at V and 2 bases at J, with 9 bases between the two ends. The CDR3 totals 15 residues. CDR1 and CDR2 (germline): SGDLS, YYNGEE. The CDR3 region is CASSVDRATYNEQFF. CDR3 DNA: TGTGCCAGCAGCGTAGACAGGGCGACCTACAATGAGCAGTTCTTC.

The chain is built from TRBV10-2 and TRBJ1-1; D gene uncertain. The V end lost 5 bases, the J end lost 3 bases, and 19 bases lay between the germline ends. Germline V gene sequence: CDR1 WSHSY, CDR2 SAAADI. This CDR3 comprises 16 residues. The CDR3 spells CASSPETPGSDTEAFF. The CDR3 coding sequence is TGCGCCAGCAGTCCCGAGACACCCGGAAGTGACACTGAAGCTTTCTTT.

This clone appeared a few times. The CDR3 is CASSPLNYGYTF. The CDR3 DNA reads TGTGCCAGCAGTCCCCTTAACTATGGCTACACCTTC. V gene TRBV6-5 combines with J gene TRBJ1-2; no firm D call. V shed 5 bases and J shed 1 base, with 5 bases lying between them. The CDR3 has 12 amino acids. The V gene's germline CDR1 is MNHEY and CDR2 SVGAGI.

The chain combines TRBV4-2 with TRBJ2-7; no clear D. Trimming removed 1 base from V and 3 bases from J, with 10 bases in between. The germline gives CDR1 LGHNA, CDR2 YNFKEQ. The CDR3 is 14 residues long. The CDR3 DNA sequence: TGTGCCAGCAGCCAAGGCGACACCTTCTACGAGCAGTACTTC. This encodes CASSQGDTFYEQYF.

The chain carries TRBV27 and TRBJ1-2; D is unresolved. The CDR3 extends over 15 amino acids. The V end was cut by 6 bases, the J end by 7 bases, with 21 bases between. Germline V gene sequence: CDR1 MNHEY, CDR2 SMNVEV (reference sequence). CDR3 residues: CASRSPAQGTGGYTF. DNA for the CDR3: TGTGCCAGCAGGTCCCCGGCTCAAGGAACGGGTGGCTACACCTTC.